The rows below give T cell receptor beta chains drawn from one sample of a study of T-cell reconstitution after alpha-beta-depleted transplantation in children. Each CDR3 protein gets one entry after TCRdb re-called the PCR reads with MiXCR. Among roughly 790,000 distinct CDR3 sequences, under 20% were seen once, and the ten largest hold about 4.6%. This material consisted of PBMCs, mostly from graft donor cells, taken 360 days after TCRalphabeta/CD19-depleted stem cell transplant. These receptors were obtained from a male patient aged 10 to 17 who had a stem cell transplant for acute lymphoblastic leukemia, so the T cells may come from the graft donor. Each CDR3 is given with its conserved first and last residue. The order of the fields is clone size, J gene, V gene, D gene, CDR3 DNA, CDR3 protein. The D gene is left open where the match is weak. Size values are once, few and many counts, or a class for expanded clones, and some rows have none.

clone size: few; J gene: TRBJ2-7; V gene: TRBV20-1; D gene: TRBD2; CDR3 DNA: TGCAGTGCGATCGGACTAGCGGGAGGGTTCTACGAGCAGTACTTC; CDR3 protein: CSAIGLAGGFYEQYF
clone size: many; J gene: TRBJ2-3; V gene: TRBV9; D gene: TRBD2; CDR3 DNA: TGTGCCAGCAGCGTAGCTTGGGGACTAGCGGCGAGCACAGATACGCAGTATTTT; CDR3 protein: CASSVAWGLAASTDTQYF
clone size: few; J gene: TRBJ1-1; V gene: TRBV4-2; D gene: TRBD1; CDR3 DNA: TGTGCCAGCAGCCAGGGACAGGGGGTCGAGACTGAAGCTTTCTTT; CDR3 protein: CASSQGQGVETEAFF
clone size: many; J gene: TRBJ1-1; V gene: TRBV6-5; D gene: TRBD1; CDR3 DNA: TGTGCCAGCAGTTCACGCAGACAGGGTGTCATGAACACTGAAGCTTTCTTT; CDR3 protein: CASSSRRQGVMNTEAFF
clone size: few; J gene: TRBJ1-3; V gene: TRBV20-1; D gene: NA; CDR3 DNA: TGCAGTGCTAGAGATCCGGTGCCTCTCTCTGGAAACACCATATATTTT; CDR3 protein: CSARDPVPLSGNTIYF
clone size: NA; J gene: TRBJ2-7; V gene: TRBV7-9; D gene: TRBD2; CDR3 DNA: TGTGCCAGCAGCCCTTCTTGGACTAGAACCTACGAGCAGTACTTC; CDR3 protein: CASSPSWTRTYEQYF
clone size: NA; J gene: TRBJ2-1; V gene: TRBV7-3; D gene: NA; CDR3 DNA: TGTGCCAGCAGATCCCCGGGACTCAACAATGAGCAGTTCTTC; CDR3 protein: CASRSPGLNNEQFF
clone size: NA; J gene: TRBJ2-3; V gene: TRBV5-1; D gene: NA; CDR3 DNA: TGCGCCAGCAGCTTGGTCCCCGTCACAGATACGCAGTATTTT; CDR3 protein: CASSLVPVTDTQYF
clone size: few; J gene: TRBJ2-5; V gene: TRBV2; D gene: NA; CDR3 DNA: TGTGCCAGCAGTGAGGGACAAGTGGCATACCAAGAGACCCAGTACTTC; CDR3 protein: CASSEGQVAYQETQYF
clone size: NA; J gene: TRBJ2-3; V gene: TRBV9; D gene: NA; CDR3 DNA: TGTGCCAGCAGCACCCGACAGTCTAGCACAGATACGCAGTATTTT; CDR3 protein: CASSTRQSSTDTQYF
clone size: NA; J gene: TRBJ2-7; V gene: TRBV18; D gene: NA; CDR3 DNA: TGTGCCAGCTCACCTTCGCGGGTGAGCTCCTACGAGCAGTACTTC; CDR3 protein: CASSPSRVSSYEQYF
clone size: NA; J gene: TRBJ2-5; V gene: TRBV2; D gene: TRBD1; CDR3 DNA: TGTGCCAGCAAGGTGACAGGGCAAGAGACCCAGTACTTC; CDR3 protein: CASKVTGQETQYF
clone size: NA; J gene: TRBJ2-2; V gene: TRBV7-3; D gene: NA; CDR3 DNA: TGTGCCAGCAGCTGGGACTTTGCCGGGGAGCTGTTTTTT; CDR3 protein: CASSWDFAGELFF
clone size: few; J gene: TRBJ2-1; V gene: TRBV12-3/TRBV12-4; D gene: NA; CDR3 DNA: TGTGCCAGCACCCCTAGGGAGGACAGCACAGTTGAGCAGTTCTTC; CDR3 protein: CASTPREDSTVEQFF
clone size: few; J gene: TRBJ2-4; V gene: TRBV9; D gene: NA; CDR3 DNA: TGTGCCAGCAGCGTAGACGGAGTGGGGACAAGGCTAATTCAGTACTTC; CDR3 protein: CASSVDGVGTRLIQYF
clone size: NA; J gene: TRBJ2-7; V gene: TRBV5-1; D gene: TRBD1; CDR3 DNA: TGCGCCAGCAGCTTCCCACAGGGGGGAAGCCCCTACGAGCAGTACTTC; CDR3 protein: CASSFPQGGSPYEQYF
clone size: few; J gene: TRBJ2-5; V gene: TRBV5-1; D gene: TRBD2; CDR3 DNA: TGCGCCAGCAGCTTGGTACGTGAGCTACTAGCGGGAAAAGAGACCCAGTACTTC; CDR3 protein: CASSLVRELLAGKETQYF
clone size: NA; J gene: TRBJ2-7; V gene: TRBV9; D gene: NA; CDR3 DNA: TGTGCCAGCAGCGTACGGTTAGACTACGAGCAGTACTTC; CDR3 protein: CASSVRLDYEQYF
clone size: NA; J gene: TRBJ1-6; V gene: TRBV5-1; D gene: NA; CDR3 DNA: TGCGCCAGCAGCTTGAGGCAGTCCGATTCACCCCTCCACTTT; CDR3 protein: CASSLRQSDSPLHF
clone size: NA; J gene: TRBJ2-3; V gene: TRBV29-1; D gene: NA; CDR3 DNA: TGCAGCGTTGAGTCGGTCAACACAGATACGCAGTATTTT; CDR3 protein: CSVESVNTDTQYF
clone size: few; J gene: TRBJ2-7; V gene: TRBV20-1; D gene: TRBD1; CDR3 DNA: TGCAGTACGATCAACAGGGGAAGCTCCTACGAGCAGTACTTC; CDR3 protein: CSTINRGSSYEQYF
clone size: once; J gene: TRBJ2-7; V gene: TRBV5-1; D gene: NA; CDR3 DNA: TGCGCCAGCAGCTTGATCAGGGAATCCCACGAGCAGTACTTC; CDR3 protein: CASSLIRESHEQYF
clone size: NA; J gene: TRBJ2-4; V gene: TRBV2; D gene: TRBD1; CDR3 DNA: TGTGCCAGCAGCCTCGAGGACAGGGTGGCCAAAAACATTCAGTACTTC; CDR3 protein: CASSLEDRVAKNIQYF
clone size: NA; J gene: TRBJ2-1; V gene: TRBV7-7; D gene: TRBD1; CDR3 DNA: TGTGCCAGCAGCTTATATGCAGGGGGTAGGAATGAGCAGTTCTTC; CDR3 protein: CASSLYAGGRNEQFF
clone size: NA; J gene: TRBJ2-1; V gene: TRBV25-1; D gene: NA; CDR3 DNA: TGTGCCAGCAGTGGACTCGGGTCCTCCTACAATGAGCAGTTCTTC; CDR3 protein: CASSGLGSSYNEQFF
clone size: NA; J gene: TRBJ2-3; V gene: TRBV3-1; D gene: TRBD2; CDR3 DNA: TGTGCCAGCAGCCAACGCGGACTAGCGGGAACAGATACGCAGTATTTT; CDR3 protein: CASSQRGLAGTDTQYF
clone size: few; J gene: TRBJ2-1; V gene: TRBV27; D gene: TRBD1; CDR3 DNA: TGTGCCAGCAGTTTGGGACAGGGAATGGACGGAACTTACAATGAGCAGTTCTTC; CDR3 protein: CASSLGQGMDGTYNEQFF
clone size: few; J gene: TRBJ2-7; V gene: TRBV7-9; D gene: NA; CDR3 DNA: TGTGCCAGCAGCTTAGAAGGTATAACGGGATACGAGCAGTACTTC; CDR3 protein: CASSLEGITGYEQYF
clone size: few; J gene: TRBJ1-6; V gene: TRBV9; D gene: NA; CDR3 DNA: TGTGCCAGCAGCGTAGCTCTGGGTTCACCCCTCCACTTT; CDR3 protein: CASSVALGSPLHF
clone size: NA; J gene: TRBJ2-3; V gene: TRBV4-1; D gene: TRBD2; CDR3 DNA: TGCGCCAGCAGCCATCGCCTAGCGGGAGCTGATACGCAGTATTTT; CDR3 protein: CASSHRLAGADTQYF
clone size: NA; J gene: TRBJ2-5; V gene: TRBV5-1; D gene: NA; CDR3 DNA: TGCGCCAGCAGCTTAGAGGGACGGCAGACCCAGTACTTC; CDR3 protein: CASSLEGRQTQYF
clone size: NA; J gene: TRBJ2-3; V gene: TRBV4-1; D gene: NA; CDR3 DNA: TGCGCCAGCAGCTCCCCGGTTGATACGCAGTATTTT; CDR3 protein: CASSSPVDTQYF
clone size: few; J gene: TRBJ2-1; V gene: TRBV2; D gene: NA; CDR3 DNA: TGTGCCAGCAGACAGGGTTGGGCCAATGAGCAGTTCTTC; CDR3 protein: CASRQGWANEQFF
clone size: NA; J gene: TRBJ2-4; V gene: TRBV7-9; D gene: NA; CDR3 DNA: TGTGCCAGCAGCTTCGGGGGAGGCCCGAACATTCAGTACTTC; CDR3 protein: CASSFGGGPNIQYF
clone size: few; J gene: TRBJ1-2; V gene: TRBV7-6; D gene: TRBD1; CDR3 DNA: TGTGCCAGCAGCTTGGGGACAGGGTATAACTATGGCTACACCTTC; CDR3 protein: CASSLGTGYNYGYTF
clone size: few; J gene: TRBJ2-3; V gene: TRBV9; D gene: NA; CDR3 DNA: TGTGCCAGCAGCGTAGGGATAGTTTCAGATACGCAGTATTTT; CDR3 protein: CASSVGIVSDTQYF
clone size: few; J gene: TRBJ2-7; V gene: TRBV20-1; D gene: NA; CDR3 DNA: TGCAGTGCTAGAGAACGGCCGGACCCCCTTACTGACGAGCAGTACTTC; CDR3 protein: CSARERPDPLTDEQYF
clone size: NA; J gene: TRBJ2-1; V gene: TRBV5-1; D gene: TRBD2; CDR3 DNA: TGCGCCAGCAGCTTGGCCGATAGCGGGAGGATTAATGAGCAGTTCTTC; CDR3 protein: CASSLADSGRINEQFF
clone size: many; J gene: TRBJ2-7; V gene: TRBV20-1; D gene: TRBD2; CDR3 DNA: TGCAGTGCTAGAGAGGGGGGTATAGGGAGGGCCTACGAGCAGTACTTC; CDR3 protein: CSAREGGIGRAYEQYF
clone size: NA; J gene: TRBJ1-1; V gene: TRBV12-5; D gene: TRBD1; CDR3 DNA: TGTGCTACTCAACAGGGGGTGGTAACTGAAGCTTTCTTT; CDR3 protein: CATQQGVVTEAFF
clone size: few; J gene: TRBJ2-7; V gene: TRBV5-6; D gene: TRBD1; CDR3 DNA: TGTGCCAGCAGCTTGGAGGGACAGGGGCGCTCCTACGAGCAGTACTTC; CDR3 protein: CASSLEGQGRSYEQYF
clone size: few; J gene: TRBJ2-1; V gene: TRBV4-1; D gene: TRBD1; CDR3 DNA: TGCGCCAGCAGCCCGACAGGGGGTAACTACAATGAGCAGTTCTTC; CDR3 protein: CASSPTGGNYNEQFF
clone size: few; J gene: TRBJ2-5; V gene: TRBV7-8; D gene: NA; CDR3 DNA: TGTGCCAGCGTGCGGCTAGCGTACCAAGAGACCCAGTACTTC; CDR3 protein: CASVRLAYQETQYF
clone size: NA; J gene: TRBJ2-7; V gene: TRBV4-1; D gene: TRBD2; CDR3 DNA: TGCGCCAGCAGCCAAGCGGGAGGGACGCAGTACTTC; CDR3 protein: CASSQAGGTQYF
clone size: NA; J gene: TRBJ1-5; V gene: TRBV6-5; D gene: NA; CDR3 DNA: TGTGCCAGCAGGGCCTACAATCAGCCCCAGCATTTT; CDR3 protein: CASRAYNQPQHF
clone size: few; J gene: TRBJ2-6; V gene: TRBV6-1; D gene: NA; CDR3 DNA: TGTGCCAGCAGTCCCAACACTTTCTCTGGGGCCAACGTCCTGACTTTC; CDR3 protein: CASSPNTFSGANVLTF
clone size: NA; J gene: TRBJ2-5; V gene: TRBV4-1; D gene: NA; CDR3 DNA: TGCGCCAGCAGCCAAGGGCCCCGGTTTAGGATGGTGAGAGAGACCCAGTACTTC; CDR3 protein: CASSQGPRFRMVRETQYF
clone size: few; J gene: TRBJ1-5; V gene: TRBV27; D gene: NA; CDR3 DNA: TGTGCCAGCACCTCTTTGGTGGCACCGGCCGGTCAGCCCCAGCATTTT; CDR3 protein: CASTSLVAPAGQPQHF
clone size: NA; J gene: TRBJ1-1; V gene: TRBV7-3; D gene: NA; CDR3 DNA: TGTGCCAGCAGCTTAAATTATGTGGGTGTAGTTTACACTGAAGCTTTCTTT; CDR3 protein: CASSLNYVGVVYTEAFF
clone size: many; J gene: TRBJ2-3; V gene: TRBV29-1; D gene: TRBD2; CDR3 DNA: TGCAGCGTTGTCGGGCGGGAGGGTATAGATACGCAGTATTTT; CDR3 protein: CSVVGREGIDTQYF
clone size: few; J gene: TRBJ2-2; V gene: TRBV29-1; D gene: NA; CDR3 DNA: TGCAGCGTTCGACTAGGGACTACCGGGGAGCTGTTTTTT; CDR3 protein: CSVRLGTTGELFF
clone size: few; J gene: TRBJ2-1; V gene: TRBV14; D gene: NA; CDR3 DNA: TGTGCCAGCAGCCACCACCTACTAAGGAGCTACAATGAGCAGTTCTTC; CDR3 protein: CASSHHLLRSYNEQFF
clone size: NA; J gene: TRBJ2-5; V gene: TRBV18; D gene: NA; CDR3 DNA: TGTGCCAGCTCACCTGTCGACGAGACCCAGTACTTC; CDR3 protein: CASSPVDETQYF
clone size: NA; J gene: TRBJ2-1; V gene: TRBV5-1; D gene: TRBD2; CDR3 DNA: TGCGCCAGCAGCTTGCCCGGGACTAGCGGCTCCTACAATGAGCAGTTCTTC; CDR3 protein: CASSLPGTSGSYNEQFF
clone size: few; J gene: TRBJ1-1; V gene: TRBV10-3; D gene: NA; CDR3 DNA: TGTGCCATCAGAATGGACGGGAACACTGAAGCTTTCTTT; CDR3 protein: CAIRMDGNTEAFF
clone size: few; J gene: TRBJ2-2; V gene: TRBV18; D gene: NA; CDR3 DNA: TGTGCCAGCTCACCATCCTCGGGGGCCACCGGGGAGCTGTTTTTT; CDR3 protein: CASSPSSGATGELFF
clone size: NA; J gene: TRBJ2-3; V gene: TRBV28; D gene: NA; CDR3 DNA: TGTGCCAGCAGCTGGGACCAGCGGGCCTCAGATACGCAGTATTTT; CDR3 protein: CASSWDQRASDTQYF
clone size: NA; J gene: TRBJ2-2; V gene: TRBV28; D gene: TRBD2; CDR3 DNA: TGTGCCAGCATCTTGAGAGGGAGGGCCGGGGACGGGGAGCTGTTTTTT; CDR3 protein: CASILRGRAGDGELFF
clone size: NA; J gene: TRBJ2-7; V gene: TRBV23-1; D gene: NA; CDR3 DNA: TGCGCCAGCAGTCAATCCCCACAGGGAGGAGAGCAGTACTTC; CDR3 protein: CASSQSPQGGEQYF